This T cell receptor beta chain was sequenced in a study of response to subunit inactivated influenza vaccine. Whole-study findings and limits: Each seasonal flu vaccination may recruit only limited new T cells, authors suggested.

Losses at the gene ends were 6 bases for V and 5 bases for J; bases not matched to a gene: 8. The CDR3 is 15 amino acids. TCRdb reprocessed the RT-PCR reads via MiXCR and lists one record per CDR3 protein. This sample carries 540,000 or so distinct CDR3 sequences, approximately 12% of them seen once, and the ten largest clones take around 13%. In regard to this clonotype: Antigen unknown.

The sequence was obtained from a man aged 45 to 65 who received an inactivated influenza vaccine. V gene TRBV12-3 or TRBV12-4 combines with J gene TRBJ2-2; TRBD1 matches 8 bases. The specimen comprised PBMCs from blood, sampled about 40 days after vaccination. The CDR3 region has the DNA TGTGCCAGCAGCCGGGGACAGGTGGCGACCGGGGAGCTGTTTTTT. Protein product: CASSRGQVATGELFF.